A selection of T cell receptor beta chains follows, all from one sample in a study of shared clonotypes between healthy human individuals. The repertoire was sequenced with immunoSEQ multiplex PCR; TCRdb's copy has only in-frame clones and lacks some. The top ten clones hold less than 1.5% of a sample with roughly 2,000,000 clones, about 95% of them seen once. The source material was naive CD8+ T cells sorted from blood. These receptors were taken from a man younger than 30 in good health. CDR3s include the opening cysteine and the closing phenylalanine or tryptophan. Each record gives: V gene, D gene, CDR3 protein. The D gene is left open where the match is weak.

>TRBV27|TRBD1
CASSRTGVDEQYF
>TRBV11-2|.
CASKGVTYQETQYF
>TRBV7-6|TRBD2
CASSLDFSGGADTQYF
>TRBV5-6|.
CASSLDESAYEQYF
>TRBV28|.
CASSRTSSTDTQYF
>TRBV28|.
CASSPPLSEDYTF
>TRBV11-2|.
CASSLAGDTEAFF
>TRBV2|TRBD2
CASVAGDPETQYF
>TRBV7-9|.
CASSQGGLGYTF
>TRBV7-3|TRBD1
CASSPTGGLTTEAFF
>TRBV4-2|.
CASSATETSSQETQYF
>TRBV5-1|.
CASSLSPDRITVMNTEAFF
>TRBV11-2|.
CASSYISYEQYF
>TRBV19|TRBD2
CASSIGLAAEQYF
>TRBV6-5|.
CASSYQDVNTGELFF
>TRBV6-5|TRBD1
CASSYYMGQGSYGYTF
>TRBV1|.
CTSRVRAPNGYIQYF
>TRBV5-6|.
CASSLSGIPYEQYF
>TRBV6-5|.
CASTRGGADTGELFF
>TRBV6-1|.
CASSETGVYEFF